This TCR beta chain is drawn from a study of CD4 T cells in relation to SARS-CoV-2 and coronaviruses. Trimming removed 6 bases from V and 3 bases from J, with 12 bases in between. CDR1 MNHEY and CDR2 SVGEGT come from the germline V gene. The CDR3 runs 13 residues. This table comes from immunoSEQ multiplex PCR, and its TCRdb copy is limited to in-frame clones, with some not included. Of tens of thousands of clones listed, approximately 94% are singletons. Unexposed donor CD4+ T cells date from about 2011-2018, before the COVID-19 pandemic. Sequenced material: naive CD4+ T cells from PBMCs. Subset meaning: naive CD4+ T cells isolated by negative enrichment. The chain combines TRBV6-2 or TRBV6-3 with TRBJ2-7; possibly TRBD2 for D (5 bases). This TCR was recovered from a human donor in good health. The CDR3 here is CASSQSGRYEQYF. The DNA of the CDR3 is TGTGCCAGCAGCCAAAGCGGACGCTACGAGCAGTACTTC.